The 22 T cell receptor beta chains given below trace back to one sample, sequenced in a study of T cell responses to AZD1222 COVID-19 vaccine (dated by TCRdb to the early 2020s). What the time point label conveys for this sample: baseline before first vaccination. Receptor libraries were prepared by the immunoSEQ multiplex PCR assay. In TCRdb, the immuneACCESS table is reduced to in-frame sequences with V and J assigned. These tables do not hold every clone; where another copy was compared, an unresolved V gene accounts for under half, and the others remain unexplained. The sample yields under 200,000 clones; 85% to 95% were counted once. Jointly, the top ten make up approximately 1.4% of the sample. The sequenced sample was peripheral blood, obtained on day 0 of AZD1222 vaccination. Every receptor here comes from an adult in good health.

CDR3 nucleotide sequence: TGTGCCAGCAAAGATGAAGGGACTGAAGCTTTCTTT. Its protein is CASKDEGTEAFF. The chain has TRBV28 and TRBJ1-1; D is ambiguous. The CDR3 sequence is 12 residues long. CDR1 and CDR2 (germline): MDHEN, SYDVKM. V was pared by 7 bases and J by 5 bases, with 11 bases between. The whole variable domain, filled in from reference TRBV28 and TRBJ1-1, reads DVKVTQSSRYLVKRTGEKVFLECVQDMDHENMFWYRQDPGLGLRLIYFSYDVKMKEKGDIPEGYSVSREKKERFSLILESASTNQTSMYLCASKDEGTEAFFGQGTRLTVV.

The CDR3 DNA follows: TGTGCCAGCAGTGGGCGGGACAGATTAGCCAAAAACATTCAGTACTTC. This encodes CASSGRDRLAKNIQYF. The V gene is TRBV6-1, the J gene TRBJ2-4, with TRBD1 as a possible D gene (7 bases). Germline V gives CDR1 MNHNS, CDR2 SASEGT. The V end lost 4 bases, the J end lost 0 bases, and 13 bases lay between the germline ends. This CDR3 contains 16 residues.

This chain uses TRBV10-1 with TRBJ2-7, with D unresolved. The CDR3 is made up of 21 amino acids. Germline V gene lookup returns CDR1 WNHNN and CDR2 SYGVQD (reference sequence). V was shortened by 4 bases and J by 0 bases, with 31 bases between the two germline ends. The chain's CDR3 is CASSAFTRAKFLSSSSYEQYF. The CDR3 DNA is TGCGCCAGCAGTGCCTTTACCCGGGCCAAGTTTCTTTCCTCTTCCTCCTACGAGCAGTACTTC.

This sequence joins TRBV2 and TRBJ2-7, with TRBD1 matching 10 bases. The CDR3 covers 15 residues. Germline CDR1 reads SNHLY; CDR2 reads FYNNEI. The V segment lost 8 bases and the J segment 2 bases; nucleotides outside the gene matches: 9. CDR3 sequence: CASQRSGTGAYEQYF. CDR3 in DNA: TGTGCCAGCCAAAGATCCGGGACAGGGGCCTACGAGCAGTACTTC.

The chain uses TRBV12-3 or TRBV12-4 and TRBJ1-5; D is unclear. V was shortened by 5 bases and J by 4 bases, with 6 bases between the two germline ends. This CDR3 contains 12 residues. Here the CDR3 reads CASSVSNQPQHF. The CDR3 DNA follows: TGTGCCAGCAGTGTTTCGAATCAGCCCCAGCATTTT.

The V gene is TRBV5-1, the J gene TRBJ1-5, with 10 bases fitting TRBD1. V lost 1 base and J lost 7; bases outside the gene matches: 11. The CDR3 runs 17 residues. CDR1 is SGHRS, CDR2 YFSETQ, per germline. CDR3 sequence: CASSLLAVGQGNQPQHF. CDR3 sequence (DNA): TGCGCCAGCAGCTTGTTGGCCGTGGGACAGGGGAACCAGCCCCAGCATTTT. Variable domain in full (rest from reference TRBV5-1 and TRBJ1-5): KAGVTQTPRYLIKTRGQQVTLSCSPISGHRSVSWYQQTPGQGLQFLFEYFSETQRNKGNFPGRFSGRQFSNSRSEMNVSTLELGDSALYLCASSLLAVGQGNQPQHFGDGTRLSIL.

The rearrangement uses TRBV6-5 and TRBJ1-5; D ambiguous. V was clipped by 7 bases and J by 0 bases, with 10 bases between them. This CDR3 is built from 14 residues. Germline CDR1 MNHEY, CDR2 SVGAGI. CDR3 in DNA: TGTGCCAGCACGCCAGCGGGTAGCAATCAGCCCCAGCATTTT. Its protein is CASTPAGSNQPQHF.

This chain joins TRBV9 and TRBJ1-3, with TRBD1 matching over 8 bases. The CDR3 is 16 residues long. The junction had 6 bases not matched to a gene; V was cut back by 0 bases and J by 4 bases. Germline CDR1 reads SGDLS; CDR2 reads YYNGEE. This CDR3 reads CASSVAGQGSGNTIYF. DNA for the CDR3: TGTGCCAGCAGCGTAGCTGGACAGGGATCCGGAAACACCATATATTTT.

The chain recombines TRBV25-1 with TRBJ1-1, with D uncertain. The length of the CDR3 is 14 residues. Germline assignment: CDR1 MGHDK and CDR2 SYGVNS. V was pared by 3 bases and J by 11 bases, with 19 bases between. Here the CDR3 reads CASSDLTRRGTAFF. As DNA, the CDR3 is TGTGCCAGCAGTGATCTTACCAGGCGGGGTACGGCTTTCTTT.

For the CDR3, the DNA is TGTGCCAGCAGCGTAGCTTGGGACCTCGACTACGAGCAGTACTTC. Protein sequence: CASSVAWDLDYEQYF. The chain uses TRBV9 and TRBJ2-7; D assignment may be TRBD1 or TRBD2 (5 bases each). The V end was cut by 0 bases, the J end by 3 bases, with 13 bases between. The V gene's germline CDR1 is SGDLS and CDR2 YYNGEE. CDR3 length: 15 amino acids.

V is TRBV24-1 and J is TRBJ2-1; 12 positions agree with TRBD1. Germline-derived CDR1 and CDR2 are KGHDR and SFDVKD. The CDR3 is 14 residues long. V trimming: 7 bases; J trimming: 9 bases; junction bases outside the gene matches: 6. CDR3 DNA: TGTGCCACCAGCGAGGGACAGGGGGCAGGTGAGCAGTTCTTC. This sequence encodes CATSEGQGAGEQFF.

The chain is built from TRBV6-6 and TRBJ2-2; D is uncertain. There are 13 residues in the CDR3. The V end was cut by 3 bases, the J end by 8 bases, with 10 bases between. Looked up from germline, CDR1 is MNHNY and CDR2 is SVGAGI (reference sequence). This CDR3 reads CASSYGGSGELFF. In DNA form, the CDR3 reads TGTGCCAGCAGTTATGGCGGATCAGGGGAGCTGTTTTTT.

The chain has TRBV2 and TRBJ1-5; the D gene is possibly TRBD1 (6 bases). V lost 3 bases and J 4 bases, leaving 10 bases between the germline ends. The V gene's germline CDR1 is SNHLY and CDR2 FYNNEI. This CDR3 contains 14 residues. The CDR3 sequence: CASSEWGPNQPQHF. CDR3 sequence (DNA): TGTGCCAGCAGTGAGTGGGGGCCAAATCAGCCCCAGCATTTT.

The DNA of the CDR3 is TGCGCCAGCAGCTTGTCGGCGGGGGATGCTAATGAAAAACTGTTTTTT. Its translation: CASSLSAGDANEKLFF. The chain employs TRBV5-1 and TRBJ1-4; TRBD1 might be the D (5 bases). Germline V gene lookup returns CDR1 SGHRS and CDR2 YFSETQ. This CDR3 has 16 amino acids. Trimming cost V 1 base and J 3 bases, with 13 bases left between them.

CDR3: CASSVLAGTSTDTQYF. CDR3 nucleotides: TGTGCCAGCAGTGTTTTAGCGGGGACTAGCACAGATACGCAGTATTTT. The chain couples TRBV2 to TRBJ2-3; the match to TRBD2 covers 8 bases. Losses at the gene ends were 4 bases for V and 0 bases for J; bases not matched to a gene: 6. Germline V lookup: CDR1 SNHLY, CDR2 FYNNEI. The CDR3 has 16 residues.

The chain couples TRBV5-1 to TRBJ2-7, with TRBD1 matching 7 bases. Germline values: CDR1 SGHRS, CDR2 YFSETQ. Unmatched junction bases numbered 10, after V lost 4 bases and J lost 3 bases. The CDR3 has 15 residues. The CDR3 protein is CASSRTGEGSYEQYF. CDR3 bases: TGCGCCAGCAGCCGAACAGGGGAAGGGAGCTACGAGCAGTACTTC.

To note about this clone: Additional DNA sequences in this sample encode the identical CDR3. This rearrangement joins TRBV5-4 to TRBJ2-5, with D perhaps being TRBD1 or TRBD2 (6 bases each). Germline CDR1 and CDR2: SGHNT and YYREEE (reference sequence). The CDR3 sequence is 14 residues long. Trimming shortened V by 2 bases and J by 5 bases, and 13 bases separated the two germline ends. The CDR3 here is CASSFDRGRETQYF. Written as DNA, the CDR3 is TGTGCCAGCAGCTTTGATCGGGGGCGTGAGACCCAGTACTTC.

The chain has TRBV21-1 and TRBJ1-6; TRBD1 is the table's D call and was not checked against the DNA. TRBV21-1 is recorded as a pseudogene. The CDR3 has 19 residues. CDR3 nucleotide sequence: TGTGCCAGCAGCAAAGAACAGGACAGGGGCGGTTTTAATAATTCACCCCTCCACTTT. This sequence encodes CASSKEQDRGGFNNSPLHF.

This clone was found once. V and J are TRBV18 and TRBJ1-3; D may be TRBD1 (5 bases). The CDR3 is made up of 16 amino acids. Germline values: CDR1 KGHSH, CDR2 LQKENI. V lost 0 bases, J lost 0 bases, and 9 bases lay in between. CDR3 in DNA: TGTGCCAGCTCACCACCGTTAGGGGACTCTGGAAACACCATATATTTT. Translated, it gives CASSPPLGDSGNTIYF.

The rearrangement joins TRBV7-2 to TRBJ1-5, with 8 bases that match TRBD1. The CDR3 length is 15 residues. The V and J ends lost 1 base and 3 bases, in that order; junction bases with no gene match: 2. Germline CDR1 is SGHTA and CDR2 is FQGNSA. The CDR3 DNA sequence: TGTGCCAGCAGCTTAGTGGGACAGGACAATCAGCCCCAGCATTTT. Protein product: CASSLVGQDNQPQHF. The whole variable domain, remainder taken from reference TRBV7-2 and TRBJ1-5, is GAGVSQSPSNKVTEKGKDVELRCDPISGHTALYWYRQSLGQGLEFLIYFQGNSAPDKSGLPSDRFSAERTGGSVSTLTIQRTQQEDSAVYLCASSLVGQDNQPQHFGDGTRLSIL.

The V gene is TRBV27, the J gene TRBJ2-7; D perhaps matches TRBD2 (7 bases). V was pared by 7 bases and J by 4 bases, with 23 bases between. The CDR3 has 16 amino acids. Germline V lookup: CDR1 MNHEY, CDR2 SMNVEV (reference sequence). The CDR3, as DNA: TGTGCCAGCACCCTCCGCGGGGGCGGGGGCTCATACGAGCAGTACTTC. Translating it yields CASTLRGGGGSYEQYF.

V usage is TRBV27 and J usage is TRBJ1-5; TRBD1 is a possible D gene (5 bases). This CDR3 contains 15 residues. Trimming pared 4 bases from V and 3 bases from J, leaving 13 bases between. The germline CDR1 and CDR2 sequences are MNHEY and SMNVEV (reference sequence). In DNA form, the CDR3 reads TGTGCCAGCAGTTGGGACGGGGCTTACAATCAGCCCCAGCATTTT. Its protein is CASSWDGAYNQPQHF.